Shown below are 27 T cell receptor beta chains from a single sample sequenced in a study of identical twins. In TCRdb, the 5' RACE reads were re-called with MiXCR into one record per CDR3 protein. In the table there are around 490,000 distinct CDR3 sequences, about a fifth of which are singletons. These same data were also listed under a study on yellow fever vaccine responses in identical twins.

The sequenced material came from CD4+ T cells sorted from blood. Every receptor here comes from a woman younger than 30 in good health.

The table lists this clonotype with a few counts. V usage is TRBV20-1 and J usage is TRBJ2-5; 8 positions agree with TRBD2. Per the germline V gene, CDR1 is DFQATT and CDR2 is SNEGSKA (reference sequence). This CDR3 contains 15 residues. V lost 1 base and J lost 2; bases outside the gene matches: 6. In DNA form, the CDR3 reads TGCAGTGCTAGAGTAGGTAGCGGGGCGCAAGAGACCCAGTACTTC. Translation gives CSARVGSGAQETQYF.

This clonotype occurred many times. The chain has TRBV5-1 and TRBJ1-1, with TRBD1 matching 7 bases. The CDR3 length is 14 residues. Germline CDR1 is SGHRS and CDR2 is YFSETQ. The J segment lost 1 base and the V segment lost 3 bases, leaving 3 bases of the junction unmatched. As DNA, the CDR3 is TGCGCCAGCAGCTCTCAGGGGGGGAACACTGAAGCTTTCTTT. Residues: CASSSQGGNTEAFF.

This chain links TRBV7-9 with TRBJ2-7, with TRBD1 identical over 9 bases. Germline loops: CDR1 SEHNR, CDR2 FQNEAQ (reference sequence). V gave up 5 bases and J gave up 2 bases; unmatched junction bases: 7. The CDR3 is 15 amino acids. CDR3 protein: CASSPTRDRAYEQYF. CDR3 in DNA: TGTGCCAGCAGCCCAACCCGGGACAGGGCCTACGAGCAGTACTTC.

The chain is built from TRBV5-1 and TRBJ2-5, with TRBD2 matching over 9 bases. J was trimmed by 1 base and V by 4 bases; bases with no gene match: 11. In germline, CDR1 is SGHRS, CDR2 YFSETQ. CDR3 size: 17 residues. CDR3 in DNA: TGCGCCAGCAGCCGTGGGGCGGGGGGGCCCCTCCAAGAGACCCAGTACTTC. Protein product: CASSRGAGGPLQETQYF.

This clonotype was counted between two and nine times. This chain connects TRBV15 to TRBJ2-3; possible D gene TRBD1, 6 bases. Trimming pared 0 bases from V and 4 bases from J, leaving 14 bases between. CDR1 is LNHNV and CDR2 is YYDKDF in the germline V gene (reference sequence). This CDR3 contains 16 residues. This CDR3 is CATSRDLSGAADTQYF. The CDR3 nucleotides are TGTGCCACCAGCAGAGATCTTTCAGGGGCGGCAGATACGCAGTATTTT.

V and J are TRBV12-3 or TRBV12-4 and TRBJ2-5; TRBD2 matches 10 bases. Trimming at V came to 3 bases and at J to 4 bases, leaving 5 bases not matched to a gene. The CDR3 sequence is 15 residues long. The CDR3 bases are TGTGCCAGCAGTTTTCTAGCGGGGGCACGAGAGACCCAGTACTTC. Its translation: CASSFLAGARETQYF.

CDR3 DNA: TGCAGCGTTGGGGGAGGGAAGAATCACCCAAACTATGGCTACACCTTC. This translates into CSVGGGKNHPNYGYTF. The chain is built from TRBV29-1 and TRBJ1-2, with no clear D. The CDR3 spans 16 residues. Germline CDR1 reads SQVTM; CDR2 reads ANQGSEA. Trimming removed 4 bases at V and 2 bases at J, with 20 bases between.

V is TRBV15 and J is TRBJ2-7; TRBD1 aligns across 9 bases. The germline V gene encodes CDR1 LNHNV and CDR2 YYDKDF (reference sequence). V lost 0 bases, J lost 3 bases, and 9 bases stayed unmatched. The CDR3 covers 17 residues. CDR3 amino acids: CATSRDRGQGLLYEQYV. In nucleotides, the CDR3 is TGTGCCACCAGCAGAGATCGGGGACAGGGACTTCTCTACGAGCAGTACGTC.

This clonotype has just a few counts. This chain joins TRBV7-8 and TRBJ2-4, with 7 bases aligning to TRBD2. Germline assignment: CDR1 SGHVS and CDR2 FQNEAQ. The V segment lost 2 bases and the J segment 0 bases; nucleotides outside the gene matches: 7. The CDR3 is 17 amino acids. The CDR3 protein is CASSLTPSGLAKNIQYF. CDR3 DNA sequence: TGTGCCAGCAGCTTAACCCCTAGCGGACTAGCCAAAAACATTCAGTACTTC.

This chain uses TRBV27 with TRBJ1-6; weak D call: TRBD1 (6 bases). The CDR3 is made up of 13 amino acids. Per the germline V gene, CDR1 is MNHEY and CDR2 is SMNVEV (reference sequence). Trimming stripped 6 bases from V and 9 bases from J, with 12 bases between. This chain's CDR3 is CASRYRVFSPLHF. CDR3 DNA sequence: TGTGCCAGCAGATACAGGGTTTTTTCACCCCTCCACTTT.

The V call is TRBV19, the J call TRBJ2-1; tentatively, D is TRBD2 (5 bases). V lost 2 bases, J lost 2 bases, and 16 bases lay in between. Germline CDR1 reads LNHDA; CDR2 reads SQIVND (reference sequence). The length of the CDR3 is 17 residues. CDR3 DNA sequence: TGTGCCAGTAGTATATCGTCGTTGCGGGTCACCTACAATGAGCAGTTCTTC. Residues: CASSISSLRVTYNEQFF.

This clonotype was counted between two and nine times. The chain joins TRBV20-1 to TRBJ1-5; 7 nucleotides agree with TRBD1. The germline V gene has CDR1 DFQATT and CDR2 SNEGSKA (reference sequence). The ends lost 5 bases at V and 4 bases at J; junction bases unmatched: 11. This CDR3 spans 15 amino acids. Written as DNA, the CDR3 is TGCAGTGCTTTTGGCCCGGGACAGACGAATCAGCCCCAGCATTTT. It yields the protein CSAFGPGQTNQPQHF.

The V gene is TRBV5-5, the J gene TRBJ2-6; D gene unclear. CDR1 is SGHKS, CDR2 YYEKEE, per germline (reference sequence). The CDR3 sequence is 15 residues long. V was cut by 4 bases and J by 3 bases, with 11 bases left in between. CDR3 protein: CASSRDIGGANVLTF. CDR3 DNA sequence: TGTGCCAGCAGCCGAGACATAGGTGGGGCCAACGTCCTGACTTTC.

J is TRBJ2-1 and V is TRBV5-1, with D possibly TRBD2 on 6 matching bases. The CDR3 totals 14 residues. In germline, CDR1 is SGHRS, CDR2 YFSETQ. Trimming took off 6 bases at V and 3 bases at J, with 13 bases between the two ends. CDR3 region: CASTTGTGYNEQFF. The DNA for the CDR3 is TGCGCCAGCACCACCGGGACTGGCTACAATGAGCAGTTCTTC.

The chain joins TRBV29-1 to TRBJ1-3; D ambiguous. Germline-derived CDR1 and CDR2 are SQVTM and ANQGSEA. V lost 4 bases to trimming and J lost 2 bases, with 6 bases between them. The CDR3 totals 12 residues. CDR3 sequence: CSVADTGNTIYF. The CDR3 nucleotides are TGCAGCGTTGCGGATACTGGAAACACCATATATTTT.

The J gene is TRBJ1-1, the V gene TRBV15, with TRBD1 matching over 10 bases. CDR3 size: 15 residues. Trimming cost V 3 bases and J 3 bases; bases outside gene matches: 4. Germline V gene sequence: CDR1 LNHNV, CDR2 YYDKDF (reference sequence). DNA for the CDR3: TGTGCCACCAGCAGGGACAGGGGGGTTTACACTGAAGCTTTCTTT. It encodes CATSRDRGVYTEAFF.

This clonotype was counted between two and nine times. The chain recombines TRBV29-1 with TRBJ2-1, with a tentative D call TRBD1 (6 bases). The CDR3 covers 11 residues. Germline CDR1 is SQVTM and CDR2 is ANQGSEA. The germline V and J ends were trimmed by 6 bases and 16 bases, with 19 bases remaining between them. The CDR3 nucleotides read TGCAGCGTCTACAGACAGGACCGGGAATTCTTC. This translates into CSVYRQDREFF.

This clonotype was seen a few times. V usage is TRBV27 and J usage is TRBJ2-3; perhaps TRBD1 as D (6 bases). The CDR3 spans 13 residues. Trimming shortened V by 4 bases and J by 4 bases, and 9 bases separated the two germline ends. Per germline, CDR1 MNHEY and CDR2 SMNVEV (reference sequence). The CDR3 here is CASSSHRADTQYF. For the CDR3, the DNA is TGTGCCAGCAGTTCCCACAGGGCAGATACGCAGTATTTT.

The chain couples TRBV2 to TRBJ2-5, with TRBD1 as a possible D gene (5 bases). This CDR3 has 13 residues. Germline V gives CDR1 SNHLY, CDR2 FYNNEI. Trimming pared 4 bases from V and 3 bases from J, leaving 9 bases between. The CDR3 loop reads CASSAGNKETQYF. CDR3 DNA: TGTGCCAGCAGTGCAGGGAATAAAGAGACCCAGTACTTC.

This clonotype was observed a few times. The chain is built from TRBV7-8 and TRBJ2-3; 10 bases agree with TRBD2. Germline CDR1 SGHVS, CDR2 FQNEAQ. This CDR3 is built from 16 residues. Trimming removed 6 bases from V and 6 bases from J; junction bases left unmatched: 12. Here the CDR3 DNA reads TGTGCCAGCAGATCCTACAGCGGGGGGGGGGCTGATACGCAGTATTTT. Its translation is CASRSYSGGGADTQYF. The full variable domain, rest sourced from reference TRBV7-8 and TRBJ2-3, is GAGVSQSPRYKVAKRGQDVALRCDPISGHVSLFWYQQALGQGPEFLTYFQNEAQLDKSGLPSDRFFAERPEGSVSTLKIQRTQQEDSAVYLCASRSYSGGGADTQYFGPGTRLTVL.

The DNA of the CDR3 is TGTGCCAGCAGAGTCACAGGGACCCCGGAGACCCAGTACTTC. This gives the protein CASRVTGTPETQYF. The chain combines TRBV2 with TRBJ2-5; possibly TRBD1 for D (6 bases). V was shortened by 6 bases and J by 5 bases, with 16 bases between the two germline ends. This CDR3 has 14 residues. CDR1 and CDR2 from the germline V gene are SNHLY and FYNNEI.

In this sample, this clonotype turned up a few times. The V call is TRBV11-2, the J call TRBJ2-2, with 9 bases lining up with TRBD2. Germline CDR1 and CDR2: SGHAT and FQNNGV. The J segment lost 12 bases and the V segment lost 7 bases, leaving 12 bases of the junction unmatched. The CDR3 is 14 amino acids. In DNA form, the CDR3 reads TGTGCCAGCACCTTTAGCGGGAGTCCGGAACAGCTGTTTTTT. Protein: CASTFSGSPEQLFF.

The chain uses TRBV7-9 and TRBJ1-2, with D possibly being TRBD1 (6 bases). Germline V lookup: CDR1 SEHNR, CDR2 FQNEAQ (reference sequence). CDR3 length: 14 amino acids. V was pared by 1 base and J by 5 bases, with 11 bases between. Here the CDR3 reads CASSLDGGQYGYTF. The CDR3 DNA reads TGTGCCAGCAGCTTAGACGGGGGGCAATATGGCTACACCTTC.

This clonotype was counted only a few times. The chain links TRBV12-3 or TRBV12-4 to TRBJ2-3; TRBD2 is a possible D gene (5 bases). V was shortened by 5 bases and J by 2 bases, with 14 bases between the two germline ends. This CDR3 comprises 15 residues. Written as DNA, the CDR3 is TGTGCCAGCAGTCCGTGGATAGCGACCACAGATACGCAGTATTTT. It codes for CASSPWIATTDTQYF.

This clonotype was seen only a few times. The chain carries TRBV6-5 and TRBJ2-6, with TRBD1 as a possible D gene (5 bases). CDR3 length: 23 amino acids. The germline gives CDR1 MNHEY, CDR2 SVGAGI. Trimming cost V 5 bases and J 0 bases, with 32 bases left between them. The CDR3 sequence is CASSPLSGRVPFDIHSGANVLTF. As DNA, the CDR3 is TGTGCCAGCAGTCCCCTCTCGGGCAGGGTTCCTTTCGACATACACTCTGGGGCCAACGTCCTGACTTTC.

This chain connects TRBV20-1 to TRBJ1-1, with TRBD1 identical over 7 bases. CDR1 and CDR2 (germline): DFQATT, SNEGSKA (reference sequence). The CDR3 sequence is 15 residues long. The J segment lost 4 bases and the V segment lost 2 bases, leaving 10 bases of the junction unmatched. The CDR3 sequence is CSARTMTGSGTEAFF. The DNA for the CDR3 is TGCAGTGCTAGAACTATGACAGGGAGCGGCACTGAAGCTTTCTTT.

The genes are TRBV12-3 or TRBV12-4 and TRBJ2-3; possibly TRBD1 for D (6 bases). The ends were cut back, 6 bases at V and 2 bases at J, with 12 bases in the middle. The CDR3 loop spans 14 amino acids. CDR3 loop: CASSKQGYTDTQYF. CDR3 sequence (DNA): TGTGCCAGCAGCAAACAGGGATACACAGATACGCAGTATTTT.